The 10 T cell receptor beta chains given below trace back to one sample, sequenced in a study of response to subunit inactivated influenza vaccine. TCRdb passed the RT-PCR reads through MiXCR, listing each CDR3 protein once. The top ten hold about 9.9% of the sample, which has fewer than 800,000 distinct CDR3 sequences, approximately 15% seen once. The sample in question was PBMCs from blood, obtained approximately 13 days after vaccination. The receptors were sampled from a man in his fifties who received an inactivated influenza vaccine.

The V and J genes are TRBV4-2 and TRBJ2-1; D might be TRBD2 (6 bases). This CDR3 contains 15 residues. Germline lookup yields CDR1 LGHNA and CDR2 YNFKEQ. Deletions cut 2 bases from V and 0 bases from J, with 8 bases between. CDR3 loop: CASSQNGGSYNEQFF. The CDR3 coding sequence is TGTGCCAGCAGCCAAAACGGGGGCTCCTACAATGAGCAGTTCTTC.

The rearrangement links TRBV18 to TRBJ2-3, with 12 positions matching TRBD2. Germline CDR1 is KGHSH and CDR2 is LQKENI. This CDR3 has 20 amino acids. Trimming at V came to 1 base and at J to 0 bases, leaving 11 bases not matched to a gene. For the CDR3, the DNA is TGTGCCAGCTCACCACAATTGCGGCTAGCGGGAGGGCCGAGCACAGATACGCAGTATTTT. It translates to CASSPQLRLAGGPSTDTQYF.

This chain connects TRBV5-1 to TRBJ2-3, with TRBD1 matching 7 bases. V trimming: 4 bases; J trimming: 3 bases; junction bases outside the gene matches: 2. The germline gives CDR1 SGHRS, CDR2 YFSETQ. The CDR3 loop spans 13 amino acids. The CDR3: CASSMGQTDTQYF. CDR3 nucleotide sequence: TGCGCCAGCAGCATGGGACAGACAGATACGCAGTATTTT.

This clonotype has only a few counts. The chain joins TRBV5-1 to TRBJ2-7; D remains ambiguous. Germline assignment: CDR1 SGHRS and CDR2 YFSETQ. V was pared by 0 bases and J by 5 bases, with 12 bases between. The CDR3 is 14 residues long. The CDR3 region has the DNA TGCGCCAGCAGCTTGGTGGTCTACTCAAACGAGCAGTACTTC. Amino acids: CASSLVVYSNEQYF. The entire variable domain, with the rest obtained from reference TRBV5-1 and TRBJ2-7, is as follows: KAGVTQTPRYLIKTRGQQVTLSCSPISGHRSVSWYQQTPGQGLQFLFEYFSETQRNKGNFPGRFSGRQFSNSRSEMNVSTLELGDSALYLCASSLVVYSNEQYFGPGTRLTVT.

CDR3 nucleotide sequence: TGCAGTGCGAGTCCCGAGGACTACGAGCAGTACTTC. It encodes CSASPEDYEQYF. The V and J genes are TRBV20-1 and TRBJ2-7; no clear D. Germline V CDR1 and CDR2: DFQATT, SNEGSKA (reference sequence). CDR3 length: 12 amino acids. V was trimmed by 6 bases and J by 3 bases, leaving 12 bases between them.

The chain uses TRBV20-1 and TRBJ2-1; TRBD2 matches at 7 bases. The germline CDR1 and CDR2 sequences are DFQATT and SNEGSKA (reference sequence). V trimming: 3 bases; J trimming: 0 bases; junction bases outside the gene matches: 2. This CDR3 is built from 14 residues. The CDR3 sequence is CSARGGNSYNEQFF. The CDR3 DNA reads as TGCAGTGCTAGGGGGGGGAACTCCTACAATGAGCAGTTCTTC.

V usage is TRBV9 and J usage is TRBJ1-2, with D possibly TRBD1 on 6 matching bases. V shed 0 bases and J shed 2 bases, with 14 bases lying between them. This CDR3 has 16 residues. Per germline, CDR1 SGDLS and CDR2 YYNGEE. In DNA, the CDR3 is TGTGCCAGCAGCGTAGCTTTGGGGACATCGAACTATGGCTACACCTTC. Protein sequence: CASSVALGTSNYGYTF.

This clonotype was observed a handful of times. DNA of the CDR3: TGTGCCAGCAGGATGACTACAGGGGGGGCCCGTTACGAGCAGTACTTC. Amino acids: CASRMTTGGARYEQYF. V and J are TRBV6-1 and TRBJ2-7; perhaps TRBD1 as D (8 bases). The CDR3 contains 16 residues. The V gene lost 6 bases and the J gene lost 4 bases, with 22 bases spanning the gap. Germline CDR1 and CDR2: MNHNS and SASEGT.

V is TRBV4-2 and J is TRBJ2-3; TRBD2 is a possible D gene (6 bases). V was shortened by 5 bases and J by 0 bases, with 12 bases between the two germline ends. The CDR3 is 15 residues long. The germline CDR1 and CDR2 sequences are LGHNA and YNFKEQ. DNA for the CDR3: TGTGCCAGCAGCAGAACCGGGACTAGCACAGATACGCAGTATTTT. Amino acids: CASSRTGTSTDTQYF.

This clonotype was seen more than once but under ten times. The V call is TRBV7-9, the J call TRBJ2-7, with 8 bases aligning to TRBD1. The length of the CDR3 is 15 residues. From germline, CDR1 is SEHNR and CDR2 FQNEAQ (reference sequence). V dropped 5 bases and J dropped 1; count of bases not matched to a gene: 7. CDR3 amino acids: CASSEDRGPSYEQYF. CDR3 DNA: TGTGCCAGCAGCGAAGACAGGGGCCCTTCCTACGAGCAGTACTTC.